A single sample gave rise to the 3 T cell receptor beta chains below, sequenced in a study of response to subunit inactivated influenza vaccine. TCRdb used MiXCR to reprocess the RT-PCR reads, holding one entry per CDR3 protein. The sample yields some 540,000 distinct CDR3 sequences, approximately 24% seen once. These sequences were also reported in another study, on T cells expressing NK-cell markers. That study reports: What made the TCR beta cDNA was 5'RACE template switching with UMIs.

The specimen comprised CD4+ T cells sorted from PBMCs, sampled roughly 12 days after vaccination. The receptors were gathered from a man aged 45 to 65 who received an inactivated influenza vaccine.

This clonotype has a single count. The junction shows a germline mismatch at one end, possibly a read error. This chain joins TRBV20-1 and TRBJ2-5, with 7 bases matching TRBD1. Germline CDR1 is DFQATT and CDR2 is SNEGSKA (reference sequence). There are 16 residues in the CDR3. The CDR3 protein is CCARDGRDSGQETQYF. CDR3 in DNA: TGCTGTGCTAGAGATGGCCGGGACAGCGGACAAGAGACCCAGTACTTC.

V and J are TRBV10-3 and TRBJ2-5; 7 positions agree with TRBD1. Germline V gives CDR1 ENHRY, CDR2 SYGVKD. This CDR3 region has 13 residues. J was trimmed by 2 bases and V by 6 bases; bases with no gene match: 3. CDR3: CAISADRQETQYF. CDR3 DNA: TGTGCCATCAGCGCGGACAGGCAAGAGACCCAGTACTTC.

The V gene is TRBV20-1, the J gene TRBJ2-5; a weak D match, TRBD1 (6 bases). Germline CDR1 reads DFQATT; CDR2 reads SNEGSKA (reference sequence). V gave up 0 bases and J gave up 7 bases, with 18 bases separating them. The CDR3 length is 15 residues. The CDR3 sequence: CSARDEGDGVGTQYF. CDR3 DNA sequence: TGCAGTGCTAGAGATGAGGGGGACGGGGTAGGGACCCAGTACTTC.